This section outlines one TCR beta chain sequence together with its context. What it recognizes is unknown. V lost 5 bases and J lost 8; bases outside the gene matches: 11. Germline CDR1 ENHRY, CDR2 SYGVKD. CDR3 length: 14 residues. Method: immunoSEQ multiplex PCR; TCRdb's copy keeps in-frame clones and lacks some. In the table there are fewer than 90,000 clones, roughly 94% of which are singletons. The data were obtained in a study of cytomegalovirus exposure and HLA in healthy donors. Study background: A subsequent analysis stated that the 110 or so validation repertoires were run on the same platform as the approximately 700 first-cohort repertoires.

Notes on the study in general: The study designated 150 or so TCR beta chains cytomegalovirus-associated. The authors confirmed in vitro that a few CMV-associated chains were specific for CMV antigens.

This clonotype originated in a woman aged 18-30 years in good health and CMV-seronegative. Sequencing was done on a sample of PBMCs. The chain employs TRBV10-3 and TRBJ1-2, with TRBD1 matching 7 bases. The CDR3 DNA sequence: TGTGCCATCAGTCCTAACCCGACAGGGCGGGGCTACACCTTC. As protein: CAISPNPTGRGYTF.